A selection of T cell receptor beta chains follows, all from one sample in a study of identical twins. TCRdb re-called the 5' RACE reads through MiXCR, storing one row per CDR3 protein. The data hold more than 600,000 distinct CDR3 sequences, with 18% observed a single time. The same sample was also studied in work on T cells expressing NK-cell markers.

The specimen was PBMCs. Every receptor here comes from a woman aged 18-30 years in good health. The CDR3 runs from the conserved cysteine through the conserved F or W. The D gene is left open where the match is weak. Not every row has a clone size; where given, it reads once, few, many or a size class.

abundance | j_gene | d_gene | v_gene | CDR3aa | CDR3nt
few | TRBJ1-2 | - | TRBV4-3 | CASSQSNNYGYTF | TGCGCCAGCAGCCAATCAAATAACTATGGCTACACCTTC
few | TRBJ2-4 | - | TRBV20-1 | CSASPDTYTNLDIQYF | TGCAGTGCTAGTCCCGACACATACACCAATCTGGACATTCAGTACTTC
- | TRBJ2-1 | TRBD2 | TRBV27 | CASSPDRGSLGEQFF | TGTGCCAGCAGTCCCGATCGCGGGAGTTTGGGTGAGCAGTTCTTC
- | TRBJ1-4 | - | TRBV7-9 | CASSARTVNEKLFF | TGTGCCAGCAGCGCTAGGACAGTGAATGAAAAACTGTTTTTT
few | TRBJ2-1 | TRBD2 | TRBV20-1 | CSARRVIVAGGNEQFF | TGCAGTGCTAGAAGGGTAATAGTAGCGGGAGGAAATGAGCAGTTCTTC
few | TRBJ2-7 | - | TRBV12-3/TRBV12-4 | CASSLPYYEQYF | TGTGCCAGCAGTCTCCCGTACTACGAGCAGTACTTC
- | TRBJ1-2 | - | TRBV2 | CATPWGYTF | TGTGCCACCCCGTGGGGCTACACCTTC
- | TRBJ2-1 | - | TRBV12-3/TRBV12-4 | CASNMFGVESDEQFF | TGTGCCAGCAATATGTTTGGGGTAGAGTCAGATGAGCAGTTCTTC
- | TRBJ2-5 | - | TRBV12-3/TRBV12-4 | CASSSHSDETQYF | TGTGCCAGCAGTTCTCACTCGGACGAGACCCAGTACTTC
- | TRBJ2-3 | - | TRBV12-3/TRBV12-4 | CASSPTGSYADTQYF | TGTGCCAGCAGTCCGACAGGTTCATACGCAGATACGCAGTATTTT
- | TRBJ1-5 | - | TRBV10-3 | CAASSTASNQPQHF | TGTGCCGCATCGTCGACGGCAAGCAATCAGCCCCAGCATTTT
- | TRBJ2-7 | TRBD2 | TRBV2 | CASRHSPTSDGSYEQYF | TGTGCCAGCAGGCATAGCCCCACTAGCGACGGCTCCTACGAGCAGTACTTC
- | TRBJ2-1 | - | TRBV20-1 | CSARGGVLNEQFF | TGCAGTGCTAGAGGGGGCGTCCTGAATGAGCAGTTCTTC
few | TRBJ2-2 | - | TRBV12-3/TRBV12-4 | CASSSDRAGELFF | TGTGCCAGCAGTTCCGACAGAGCCGGGGAGCTGTTTTTT
- | TRBJ2-2 | TRBD2 | TRBV20-1 | CSAQAGGPTGELFF | TGCAGTGCCCAAGCGGGGGGGCCGACCGGGGAGCTGTTTTTT
- | TRBJ1-2 | TRBD1 | TRBV7-2 | CASSPRDRNPYGYTF | TGTGCCAGCAGCCCCCGGGACAGGAACCCCTATGGCTACACCTTC
- | TRBJ1-3 | - | TRBV12-3/TRBV12-4 | CASTQTGSGNTIYF | TGTGCCAGCACCCAGACGGGTTCCGGAAACACCATATATTTT
many | TRBJ2-3 | - | TRBV29-1 | CSALGGRGADTQYF | TGCAGCGCCCTTGGCGGGCGGGGTGCCGATACGCAGTATTTT
few | TRBJ2-7 | - | TRBV6-1 | CASRASGRAYEQYF | TGTGCCAGCAGGGCCTCGGGGAGAGCCTACGAGCAGTACTTC
- | TRBJ1-2 | - | TRBV18 | CASSPNRGRGYGYTF | TGTGCCAGCTCACCAAATCGGGGAAGAGGCTATGGCTACACCTTC
- | TRBJ2-6 | - | TRBV10-3 | CAISAGGLSGANVLTF | TGTGCCATCAGTGCCGGCGGTTTATCTGGGGCCAACGTCCTGACTTTC
- | TRBJ2-1 | TRBD2 | TRBV5-6 | CASSLSGLAGNEQFF | TGTGCCAGCAGCTTGTCAGGACTAGCGGGTAATGAGCAGTTCTTC
few | TRBJ2-4 | TRBD2 | TRBV19 | CASSSAGVPKNIQYF | TGTGCCAGTAGTAGCGCGGGAGTGCCCAAAAACATTCAGTACTTC
- | TRBJ2-7 | - | TRBV7-2 | CASSSIDRPKLEYF | TGTGCCAGCAGCTCAATAGACAGGCCCAAATTGGAGTACTTC
- | TRBJ2-3 | TRBD2 | TRBV20-1 | CSAVPGGSTDTQYF | TGCAGTGCGGTGCCAGGCGGGAGTACAGATACGCAGTATTTT
- | TRBJ1-1 | - | TRBV20-1 | CSARDLNREAFF | TGCAGTGCTAGAGATCTCAACCGGGAAGCTTTCTTT
- | TRBJ2-1 | TRBD2 | TRBV4-1 | CASSLQAGVTGNEQFF | TGCGCCAGCAGCCTGCAAGCGGGAGTAACCGGGAATGAGCAGTTCTTC
few | TRBJ2-7 | TRBD2 | TRBV9 | CASSVSPGLAVLYEQYF | TGTGCCAGCAGCGTCTCACCGGGACTAGCGGTACTCTACGAGCAGTACTTC
many | TRBJ2-3 | - | TRBV20-1 | CSAPGTSTDTQYF | TGCAGTGCCCCCGGGACTAGCACAGATACGCAGTATTTT
- | TRBJ2-1 | - | TRBV21-1 | CASLIGRGPYNEQFF | TGTGCCAGCTTAATAGGGCGGGGGCCCTACAATGAGCAGTTCTTC
many | TRBJ1-2 | TRBD1 | TRBV20-1 | CSAGDRGYGYTF | TGCAGTGCTGGGGACAGGGGCTATGGCTACACCTTC
- | TRBJ2-1 | TRBD2 | TRBV11-1 | CASSSPLAGLAVPNEQFF | TGTGCCAGCAGCTCACCCCTGGCGGGACTAGCGGTTCCCAATGAGCAGTTCTTC
- | TRBJ2-5 | TRBD1 | TRBV10-3 | CAIRRDRGKETQYF | TGTGCCATCAGGAGGGACAGGGGGAAAGAGACCCAGTACTTC
- | TRBJ2-7 | - | TRBV25-1 | CASSVGDAPYEQYF | TGTGCCAGCAGTGTCGGGGATGCCCCCTACGAGCAGTACTTC
- | TRBJ2-2 | TRBD1 | TRBV12-5 | CASGPRTGGLKSTGELFF | TGTGCTAGTGGTCCGAGGACAGGGGGCCTTAAAAGCACCGGGGAGCTGTTTTTT
few | TRBJ2-6 | TRBD1 | TRBV10-3 | CAISGQGAGANVLTF | TGTGCCATCAGTGGACAGGGGGCTGGGGCCAACGTCCTGACTTTC
- | TRBJ2-7 | TRBD1 | TRBV20-1 | CSAEQGAFYEQYF | TGCAGTGCTGAACAGGGGGCCTTCTACGAGCAGTACTTC
- | TRBJ2-1 | - | TRBV5-5 | CASSFRFESNEQFF | TGTGCCAGCAGCTTTCGTTTTGAGAGTAATGAGCAGTTCTTC
- | TRBJ2-1 | TRBD2 | TRBV5-1 | CASSSTSSGRNEQFF | TGCGCCAGCAGCTCAACGTCTAGCGGGCGCAATGAGCAGTTCTTC
- | TRBJ2-4 | - | TRBV29-1 | CSAEGDPPNIQYF | TGCAGCGCCGAGGGGGACCCCCCGAACATTCAGTACTTC
few | TRBJ2-3 | - | TRBV30 | CAWSRGGADTQYF | TGTGCCTGGAGCCGAGGTGGGGCAGATACGCAGTATTTT
- | TRBJ2-7 | TRBD1 | TRBV7-8 | CASSLPGQHYEQYF | TGTGCCAGCAGCTTACCGGGACAGCACTACGAGCAGTACTTC
few | TRBJ2-7 | - | TRBV19 | CASSTTGTPEQYF | TGTGCCAGTAGTACGACCGGGACCCCCGAGCAGTACTTC
- | TRBJ2-1 | - | TRBV5-1 | CASSPGTGKSEQFF | TGCGCCAGCAGCCCGGGGACGGGAAAAAGTGAGCAGTTCTTC
- | TRBJ2-3 | - | TRBV20-1 | CSASRPLSTDTQYF | TGCAGTGCTAGCCGGCCTCTCTCCACAGATACGCAGTATTTT
- | TRBJ2-6 | TRBD2 | TRBV6-1 | CASSAVLAGGSGANVLTF | TGTGCCAGCAGTGCCGTACTAGCGGGAGGGTCTGGGGCCAACGTCCTGACTTTC
many | TRBJ2-1 | TRBD2 | TRBV6-1 | CASSRRGGGESYNEQFF | TGTGCCAGCAGTCGACGGGGCGGGGGGGAATCCTACAATGAGCAGTTCTTC
few | TRBJ2-1 | TRBD2 | TRBV9 | CASSDSSGNNEQFF | TGTGCCAGCAGCGACTCTAGCGGAAACAATGAGCAGTTCTTC
few | TRBJ1-2 | TRBD1 | TRBV10-3 | CAISSIPGQGVNYGYTF | TGTGCCATCAGTTCTATTCCGGGACAGGGTGTAAACTATGGCTACACCTTC
- | TRBJ1-3 | TRBD1 | TRBV20-1 | CSARDARLRGRNTIYF | TGCAGTGCTAGAGACGCGAGACTAAGGGGGCGAAACACCATATATTTT
- | TRBJ2-1 | - | TRBV5-1 | CASSLSLGSYNEQFF | TGCGCCAGCAGCTTGAGTCTTGGAAGCTACAATGAGCAGTTCTTC
many | TRBJ2-7 | TRBD1 | TRBV20-1 | CSAPTGRNYEQYF | TGCAGTGCTCCGACAGGGCGCAACTACGAGCAGTACTTC
many | TRBJ1-5 | - | TRBV6-5 | CASSSGARNQPQHF | TGTGCCAGCAGTTCAGGGGCGAGGAATCAGCCCCAGCATTTT
- | TRBJ2-3 | - | TRBV11-3 | CASSLAEGWSTDTQYF | TGTGCCAGCAGCTTAGCGGAAGGTTGGAGCACAGATACGCAGTATTTT
few | TRBJ2-7 | - | TRBV7-2 | CASSLEGGLNYEQYF | TGTGCCAGCAGCTTAGAGGGCGGTCTAAACTACGAGCAGTACTTC
few | TRBJ2-1 | TRBD2 | TRBV6-2/TRBV6-3 | CASSYEGLLLYNEQFF | TGTGCCAGCAGTTACGAGGGACTACTCCTTTACAATGAGCAGTTCTTC
- | TRBJ2-7 | TRBD1 | TRBV5-1 | CASSPDRATEQYF | TGCGCCAGCAGCCCCGACAGGGCAACAGAGCAGTACTTC
few | TRBJ1-1 | - | TRBV20-1 | CSARGGSMNTEAFF | TGCAGTGCCCGAGGGGGATCCATGAACACTGAAGCTTTCTTT